The subject of this entry is one TCR beta chain. This clonotype was seen more than once but under ten times. Its antigen is still unknown. The record has no base qualities; no much larger clone is one base away. Separate amplification of TCR alpha and beta chain libraries was performed from the second PCR step onward. The CMV status of each donor was determined by measuring IFNgamma production from CD4+ T cells after fresh PBMCs had been stimulated overnight with CMV viral lysate. Miltenyi beads were used first to positively select CD4 T cells, and CD8 T cells were then positively selected from the CD4-negative fraction. After staining for CD3, CD4, CD8, CD45RA, CD27 and a live/dead dye, cells were sorted on a BD Aria II into four subsets based on CD45RA and CD27. Blood was obtained from three healthy volunteers, and the blood from each volunteer was fractionated into CD4 and CD8 T cells and subsequently into four differentiation subsets. Approximately 0.13 L of peripheral blood was drawn per donor, and PBMC were isolated by Ficoll-Paque PLUS density-gradient centrifugation. The sorted cells were lysed in RLT buffer, after which RNA was extracted using a Qiagen RNeasy kit and kept at -80 degrees C.

V and J lose 6 bases and 11 bases, and a span of 24 bases separates them. CDR1 and CDR2, per the germline V gene, are SGHDT and YYEEEE. Reading from cysteine to phenylalanine, the CDR3 counts 15 amino acids. The CDR3 DNA has 45 bases and is translated from base 1. The data are from a study of naive and memory T cell subsets (dated by TCRdb to 2016 to 2017). Regarding the research as a whole: An open-source, UMI-based TCR alpha and beta sequencing pipeline was applied to sorted naive and memory peripheral blood T cell subsets. Complete agreement was observed between the functional CMV T cell responses and the IgG serology results. RNA was DNase-treated and reverse transcribed with TCR constant-region primers, mostly using SuperScript III. Study-wide findings and limitations: After error correction, only a single occurrence was seen for over 95% of naive TCR sequences, so much steeper abundance distributions were produced than in memory subsets. Each clonotype was defined as a single alpha or beta chain sequence rather than as a paired alpha/beta receptor. RNA-based TCR counts may be affected by expression changes linked to T cell activation and differentiation. A few larger clonotypes were present in naive repertoires, especially CD8 naive repertoires, and these clonotypes were possibly memory cells re-expressing CD45RA. The repertoire findings for the naive and memory subsets could not be validated against a ground truth because none was available. In both CD4 and CD8 cells, going from naive through CM, EM and EMRA, the Gini index went up while Shannon and inverse Simpson diversity went down. TCR abundance followed a power law with an exponent that was different for naive and memory subsets but consistent across the three individuals.

Receptor amplification or capture employed UMI-ligation and nested PCR. The beta constant-region primer consisted of an equimolar mixture of two oligonucleotides that together covered TRBC1 and TRBC2. A single-stranded oligonucleotide carrying the SP2 primer and a 12-nucleotide UMI was ligated to the 3' end of the cDNA by T4 RNA ligase 1. Four rounds of PCR, combining the SP2 primer with nested alpha and beta constant-region primers, were used to amplify the ligated cDNA. The ligation reaction was incubated at 16°C for about 18-25 hours. To avoid over-amplification, PCR2 was usually performed as a SYBR Green qPCR and halted once a predetermined threshold was reached. Every purification after the first one was done using Agencourt AMPure XP magnetic beads. Libraries were quantified by Qubit and checked on a TapeStation, with a main peak expected near 650 bp. Pooled libraries were sequenced on an Illumina MiSeq using v2 2x251 paired-end kits, and typically about 0.95-2.1 million reads were obtained per sample. Each sample was pooled at 3 to 5 nM, and roughly 5-7% PhiX was included to help cluster recognition. The study's processing was this. V and J genes were assigned to Demultiplexor-processed FASTQ reads by Decombinator through tag matching, with a single base-pair mismatch being allowed. By using UMIs, Collapsinator corrected both sequencing errors and the frequency errors caused by PCR heterogeneity. TCRs were translated and CDR3s were extracted from the conserved cysteine to the FGXG phenylalanine by CDR3Translator, with non-productive sequences being flagged. Gini, Shannon entropy and inverse Simpson indices were calculated on repertoires subsampled to equal numbers of UMI-defined TCRs. Within the linear range, a power law was fitted by maximum likelihood to the distributions of clonotype abundance. For one naive CD8 sample, the pipeline and MIGEC produced similar UMI counts, unique TCR numbers and clonal distributions. In one analysis, naive TCRs also found in any memory subset of the same donor were removed from the naive repertoire. A set of several thousand CMV-associated CDR3 sequences, compiled from VDJdb and a published dataset, was used to search the repertoires. The public sequencing data were trimmed at Q25 with fastp and processed into clonotypes with MiXCR by TCRdb, which kept only in-frame beta chains. CDR3 protein duplicates are merged, each entry listing the most common genes and DNA. The V and J calls, along with clone size, are taken from TCRdb and not from the paper's own processing. The sample table holds approximately 140,000 distinct CDR3 sequences, of which 17% were seen once. The leading ten clones occupy roughly 0.13% of the sample.

This receptor was obtained from a human donor in good health. In this chain, TRBV5-6 is recombined with TRBJ1-3; no D segment can be confidently identified. Sequenced input: naive CD4+ T cells from blood. What this sample's cell subset or site label stands for: naive T cells, CD45RA high CD27+. CDR3 region: CASTLSPGELSSIYF. At the DNA level, the sequence is TGTGCCAGCACCTTATCCCCCGGGGAGCTAAGCTCCATATATTTT.